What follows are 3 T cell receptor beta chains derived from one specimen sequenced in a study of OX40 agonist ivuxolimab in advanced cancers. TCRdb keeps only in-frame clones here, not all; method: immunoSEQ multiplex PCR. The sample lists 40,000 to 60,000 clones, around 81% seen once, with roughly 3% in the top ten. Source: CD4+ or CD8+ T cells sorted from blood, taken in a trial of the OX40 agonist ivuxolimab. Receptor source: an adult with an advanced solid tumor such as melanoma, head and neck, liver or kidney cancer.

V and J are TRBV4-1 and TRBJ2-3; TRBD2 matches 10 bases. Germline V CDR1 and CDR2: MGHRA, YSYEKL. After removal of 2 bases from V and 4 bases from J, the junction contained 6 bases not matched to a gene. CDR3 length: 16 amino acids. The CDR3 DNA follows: TGCGCCAGCAGCCAATCGAGCGGGGGGGCCTCAGATACGCAGTATTTT. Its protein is CASSQSSGGASDTQYF.

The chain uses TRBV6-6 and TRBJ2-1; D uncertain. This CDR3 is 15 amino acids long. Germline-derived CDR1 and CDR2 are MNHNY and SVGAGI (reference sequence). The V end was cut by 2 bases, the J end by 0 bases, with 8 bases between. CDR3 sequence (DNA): TGTGCCAGCAGTTACGGCCGAAGCTCCTACAATGAGCAGTTCTTC. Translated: CASSYGRSSYNEQFF.

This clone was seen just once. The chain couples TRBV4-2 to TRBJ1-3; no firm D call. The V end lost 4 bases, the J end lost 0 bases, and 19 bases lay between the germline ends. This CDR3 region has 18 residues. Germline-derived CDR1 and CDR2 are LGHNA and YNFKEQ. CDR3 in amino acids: CASSPQTRFTSSGNTIYF. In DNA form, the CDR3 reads TGTGCCAGCAGCCCACAAACCAGATTTACCAGCTCTGGAAACACCATATATTTT.